Shown below are 10 T cell receptor beta chains from a single sample sequenced in a study of blood T cell repertoires in COVID-19. This table comes from immunoSEQ multiplex PCR, and its TCRdb copy is limited to in-frame clones, with some not included. The sample includes about 200,000 clones, roughly 87% seen only once; the top ten take 1.5% to 2%. The source material was peripheral blood. These receptors were taken from a middle-aged man with active or convalescent COVID-19.

CDR3 residues: CASSATSGGTDTQYF. For the CDR3, the DNA is TGCGCCAGCAGCGCTACGAGCGGGGGCACAGATACGCAGTATTTT. This chain uses TRBV5-1 with TRBJ2-3; 7 bases are a match to TRBD2. From germline, CDR1 is SGHRS and CDR2 YFSETQ. The CDR3 runs 15 residues. The V segment lost 4 bases and the J segment 1 base; nucleotides outside the gene matches: 6.

V is TRBV7-3 and J is TRBJ2-7; D is possibly TRBD2 (5 bases). The CDR3 is 13 residues long. Trimming cost V 2 bases and J 4 bases, with 9 bases left between them. Germline V gene sequence: CDR1 SGHTA, CDR2 FQGTGA. The CDR3 is CASSLFSGYEQYF. The CDR3 DNA reads as TGTGCCAGCAGCTTATTCTCGGGGTACGAGCAGTACTTC.

The chain carries TRBV9 and TRBJ2-2; 7 bases fit TRBD1. The CDR3 is 14 amino acids. Germline CDR1 and CDR2: SGDLS and YYNGEE. The junction had 6 bases not matched to a gene; V was cut back by 3 bases and J by 7 bases. The CDR3, as DNA: TGTGCCAGCAGCGAAGGGACAGTCGGCGGGGAGCTGTTTTTT. Its translation is CASSEGTVGGELFF.

The chain links TRBV5-1 to TRBJ2-2; possibly TRBD2 for D (6 bases). The CDR3 covers 15 residues. Germline V gene sequence: CDR1 SGHRS, CDR2 YFSETQ. V was cut by 0 bases and J by 5 bases, with 11 bases left in between. CDR3 amino acids: CASSLETGETGELFF. DNA of the CDR3: TGCGCCAGCAGCTTGGAGACGGGAGAGACCGGGGAGCTGTTTTTT. Looking up the rest from reference TRBV5-1 and TRBJ2-2 gives the full variable domain: KAGVTQTPRYLIKTRGQQVTLSCSPISGHRSVSWYQQTPGQGLQFLFEYFSETQRNKGNFPGRFSGRQFSNSRSEMNVSTLELGDSALYLCASSLETGETGELFFGEGSRLTVL.

This rearrangement joins TRBV28 to TRBJ1-4; 8 bases align to TRBD1. V lost 4 bases to trimming and J lost 8 bases; unmatched junction nucleotides: 6. The CDR3 is 14 residues long. CDR1 and CDR2 (germline): MDHEN, SYDVKM. CDR3 residues: CASSSRTGPEKLFF. In DNA form, the CDR3 reads TGTGCCAGCAGTTCCCGGACAGGGCCCGAAAAACTGTTTTTT.

The chain links TRBV2 to TRBJ1-1; tentative D call: TRBD1 (5 bases). The CDR3 covers 14 residues. Germline CDR1 SNHLY, CDR2 FYNNEI. V lost 2 bases and J 4 bases, leaving 11 bases between the germline ends. In DNA, the CDR3 is TGTGCCAGCAGTGAACTACCAGGGCGCACTGAAGCTTTCTTT. It yields the protein CASSELPGRTEAFF.

V gene TRBV19 combines with J gene TRBJ2-7; TRBD2 matches at 9 bases. This CDR3 region has 15 residues. The germline gives CDR1 LNHDA, CDR2 SQIVND (reference sequence). Here the CDR3 reads CVRWLRREGVSEQYF. CDR3 coding DNA: TGTGTCCGCTGGCTCCGGCGGGAGGGTGTTTCCGAGCAGTACTTC.

V gene TRBV5-6 combines with J gene TRBJ1-2; 8 bases map to TRBD1. CDR3 length: 11 amino acids. Trimming cost V 5 bases and J 8 bases; bases outside gene matches: 2. Germline CDR1 and CDR2: SGHDT and YYEEEE. CDR3 DNA sequence: TGTGCCAGCAGGAACAGGGGGGGCTACACCTTC. As protein: CASRNRGGYTF.

The CDR3 DNA follows: TGTGCCAGCAGTTTCGACAGCTACGAGCAGTACTTC. Translating gives CASSFDSYEQYF. The chain is built from TRBV28 and TRBJ2-7; D may be TRBD1 (5 bases). The V end lost 3 bases, the J end lost 3 bases, and 6 bases lay between the germline ends. Per germline, CDR1 MDHEN and CDR2 SYDVKM. CDR3 length: 12 amino acids.

The chain links TRBV4-2 to TRBJ1-6; D remains unclear. CDR3 size: 18 residues. Germline CDR1 LGHNA, CDR2 YNFKEQ. V lost 3 bases to trimming and J lost 7 bases, with 22 bases between them. The CDR3 is CASSHSPRRTETNSPLHF. Written as DNA, the CDR3 is TGTGCCAGCAGCCACAGCCCAAGAAGAACAGAAACAAATTCACCCCTCCACTTT.